A single T cell receptor (beta chain) is shown here with its context. What it binds is unknown. These data come from a study of regulatory T cells in long-lasting Graves disease. Findings of the study overall: Comparison showed that persistent patients shared more public clonotypes (about 2,800) than new patients (roughly 1,000).

Library construction for TCR beta used iRepertoire HTBI primers and Arm-PCR of CDR3 regions. In TCRdb, the multiplex PCR reads were re-called with MiXCR into one record per CDR3 protein. The repertoire holds around 250,000 distinct CDR3 sequences, roughly a fifth seen once, with approximately 15% in the top ten. Trimming pared 3 bases from V and 1 base from J, leaving 12 bases between. The length of the CDR3 is 16 residues. The germline V gene encodes CDR1 LNHDA and CDR2 SQIVND (reference sequence). Documented time point: newly diagnosed GD, antithyroid drugs for less than 3 months. PBMC-derived RNA was used for the TCR library.

Specimen: peripheral blood mononuclear cells (PBMCs), collected at new diagnosis, from a patient treated with antithyroid drugs. This receptor was taken from a female donor with Graves disease. The chain joins TRBV19 to TRBJ2-2; perhaps TRBD1 as D (6 bases). The CDR3 DNA is TGTGCCAGTAGTATCCCTTCGACAGGGAACACCGGGGAGCTGTTTTTT. Translated: CASSIPSTGNTGELFF.